These 2 T cell receptor beta chains were sequenced from one sample in a study of PD-1 blockade in mismatch repair-deficient tumors. Some clones are missing from TCRdb's copy, which holds only in-frame ones; the method was immunoSEQ multiplex PCR. The profile covers around 30,000 clones, with around 80% appearing a single time and under 3.5% taken by the ten largest. The sample consisted of PBMCs, taken roughly 6 weeks after starting pembrolizumab. These receptors all stem from an adult with mismatch repair-deficient cancer.

The chain has TRBV27 and TRBJ1-1; TRBD1 matches 7 bases. Germline CDR1 MNHEY, CDR2 SMNVEV (reference sequence). This CDR3 is 14 amino acids long. Trimming cost V 5 bases and J 1 base; bases outside gene matches: 4. The CDR3 spells CASSNRGPNTEAFF. As DNA, the CDR3 is TGTGCCAGCAGTAACAGGGGTCCGAACACTGAAGCTTTCTTT.

The rearrangement joins TRBV7-2 to TRBJ2-5; 13 nucleotides agree with TRBD2. V dropped 5 bases and J dropped 5; count of bases not matched to a gene: 5. Germline V CDR1 and CDR2: SGHTA, FQGNSA. The CDR3 runs 15 residues. CDR3 sequence reads: CASSPRLAGGETQYF. The CDR3 DNA reads TGTGCCAGCAGCCCGAGACTAGCGGGGGGTGAGACCCAGTACTTC.